This T cell receptor beta chain was recorded in a study of early T cells in non-severe SARS-CoV-2 infection. For the study at large: Sequencing input comprised bulk RNA from unsorted whole blood; chain pairing was not available. Whole-study results and caveats: The matching step, a VDJdb search, favored anti-spike CD8 responses and missed private and CD4 specificities.

This clonotype was seen repeatedly, ten times or more. Its matching antigen is unknown. Researchers tagged individual cDNA molecules with unique molecular identifiers. TCRdb ran MiXCR on the 5' RACE reads and lists one entry per CDR3 protein. The sample has tens of thousands of distinct CDR3 sequences, 4.2% seen once. V lost 4 bases and J lost 1; bases outside the gene matches: 10. The V gene's germline CDR1 is DFQATT and CDR2 SNEGSKA (reference sequence). The CDR3 has 15 residues. This chain joins TRBV20-1 and TRBJ2-7, with TRBD1 matching over 7 bases. The specimen was whole blood. The TCR originated in an adult who was a healthcare worker with PCR-confirmed SARS-CoV-2 infection or an uninfected control (not recorded which). The chain's CDR3 is CSAIPGQSFSYEQYF. The CDR3 bases are TGCAGTGCTATTCCGGGACAGTCTTTTTCCTACGAGCAGTACTTC.